The 30 T cell receptor beta chains presented below share a single source sample, sequenced in a study of T cell clones after liver transplantation. Assay: immunoSEQ multiplex PCR; the TCRdb copy retains only in-frame clones and omits some. The repertoire holds about 75,000 clones, with approximately 80% as singletons. This specimen consisted of CD4+ T cells from blood, obtained about 50 months after liver transplant. These receptors all come from a human patient who received a liver transplant. Some T cells may be provided by the graft donor.

For the CDR3, the DNA is TGCGCCAGCAGGCCGGGACTAGCGGGGGGAGTGGATACGCAGTATTTT. Translated, it gives CASRPGLAGGVDTQYF. The V gene is TRBV5-1, the J gene TRBJ2-3; 15 bases agree with TRBD2. V dropped 5 bases and J dropped 6; count of bases not matched to a gene: 7. This CDR3 contains 16 residues. CDR1 is SGHRS, CDR2 YFSETQ, per germline.

This chain joins TRBV7-2 and TRBJ2-5, with D possibly TRBD1 on 5 matching bases. Per germline, CDR1 SGHTA and CDR2 FQGNSA. This CDR3 has 16 residues. Trimming took 1 base from V and 1 from J, leaving 13 bases between them. The CDR3 sequence: CASSLVSRGGQETQYF. The DNA of the CDR3 is TGTGCCAGCAGCTTAGTGTCAAGGGGTGGCCAAGAGACCCAGTACTTC.

CDR3 residues: CASSQGSSGNTIYF. The CDR3, as DNA: TGCGCCAGCAGCCAAGGGAGCTCTGGAAACACCATATATTTT. The chain uses TRBV5-1 and TRBJ1-3, with unresolved D. The V gene lost 4 bases and the J gene lost 0 bases, with 8 bases spanning the gap. CDR1 and CDR2 from the germline V gene are SGHRS and YFSETQ. There are 14 residues in the CDR3.

The CDR3 is CASSRDTDTQYF. The CDR3, as DNA: TGTGCCAGCAGCCGAGACACAGATACGCAGTATTTT. This chain connects TRBV9 to TRBJ2-3; D is undetermined. CDR3 length: 12 amino acids. CDR1 is SGDLS, CDR2 YYNGEE, per germline. Trimming pared 4 bases from V and 2 bases from J, leaving 5 bases between.

This sequence joins TRBV18 and TRBJ2-2; D might be TRBD1 or TRBD2, each matching 5 bases. This CDR3 spans 15 amino acids. CDR1 is KGHSH and CDR2 is LQKENI in the germline V gene. V lost 3 bases to trimming and J lost 3 bases, with 11 bases between them. CDR3 DNA: TGTGCCAGCTCACCTCCGGGACGGGACACCGGGGAGCTGTTTTTT. Translation gives CASSPPGRDTGELFF.

The rearrangement joins TRBV7-9 to TRBJ2-3; the D gene is possibly TRBD2 (5 bases). Germline V lookup: CDR1 SEHNR, CDR2 FQNEAQ (reference sequence). This CDR3 comprises 15 residues. V lost 2 bases, J lost 4 bases, and 13 bases lay in between. CDR3: CASSLLIHGADTQYF. CDR3 nucleotides: TGTGCCAGCAGCTTATTAATTCACGGGGCAGATACGCAGTATTTT.

The chain employs TRBV5-6 and TRBJ2-7; D not resolved. The germline V gene has CDR1 SGHDT and CDR2 YYEEEE. Trimming stripped 2 bases from V and 4 bases from J, with 7 bases between. This CDR3 has 12 amino acids. The CDR3 loop reads CASSFDKYEQYF. CDR3 DNA: TGTGCCAGCAGCTTTGACAAGTACGAGCAGTACTTC.

The V gene is TRBV9, the J gene TRBJ2-3; TRBD2 agrees at 8 bases. The ends lost 7 bases at V and 2 bases at J; junction bases unmatched: 9. CDR1 SGDLS and CDR2 YYNGEE come from the germline V gene. This CDR3 spans 15 amino acids. CDR3 sequence: CASSRGGSPTDTQYF. The DNA for the CDR3 is TGTGCCAGCTCCCGGGGGGGCAGCCCCACAGATACGCAGTATTTT.

This clone appeared a few times. This chain connects TRBV10-3 to TRBJ2-5, with TRBD1 identical over 8 bases. CDR1 and CDR2 (germline): ENHRY, SYGVKD. The CDR3 consists of 12 residues. Germline trimming cut 8 bases from V and 1 base from J; bases unmatched to any gene: 0. CDR3 bases: TGTGCCATCGGACAGGGCCAAGAGACCCAGTACTTC. It codes for CAIGQGQETQYF.

V and J are TRBV5-1 and TRBJ1-5, with D unclear. This CDR3 region has 13 residues. Germline CDR1 is SGHRS and CDR2 is YFSETQ. V was cut by 5 bases and J by 3 bases, with 9 bases left in between. The CDR3 here is CASSWGYNQPQHF. For the CDR3, the DNA is TGCGCCAGCAGTTGGGGTTACAATCAGCCCCAGCATTTT.

The chain links TRBV6-5 to TRBJ1-2, with D perhaps TRBD1 (5 bases). This CDR3 has 11 residues. Per germline, CDR1 MNHEY and CDR2 SVGAGI. The V end lost 8 bases, the J end lost 5 bases, and 9 bases lay between the germline ends. CDR3 bases: TGTGCCAGCGCCGGGGGGTATGGCTACACCTTC. This translates into CASAGGYGYTF.

The V gene is TRBV7-2, the J gene TRBJ1-5, with 9 bases lining up with TRBD1. The germline V gene encodes CDR1 SGHTA and CDR2 FQGNSA. The trim removed 1 base at V and 6 bases at J, leaving 7 bases unmatched. This CDR3 comprises 16 residues. Here the CDR3 DNA reads TGTGCCAGCAGCTTAGGGGGGACAGGGAGAAGTCAGCCCCAGCATTTT. Translating gives CASSLGGTGRSQPQHF.

The rearrangement uses TRBV7-3 and TRBJ2-2; 11 bases fit TRBD1. Germline V gives CDR1 SGHTA, CDR2 FQGTGA. The junction had 11 bases not matched to a gene; V was cut back by 5 bases and J by 6 bases. CDR3 size: 17 residues. CDR3 protein: CASSPPGQGAGAGELFF. The CDR3 DNA reads TGTGCCAGCAGCCCCCCCGGACAGGGGGCGGGTGCCGGGGAGCTGTTTTTT.

CDR3 region: CATGNRGEQGSDLSSYNSPLHF. Written as DNA, the CDR3 is TGTGCCACCGGCAATCGAGGGGAACAGGGCTCTGACCTGAGCTCCTATAATTCACCCCTCCACTTT. This sequence joins TRBV21-1 and TRBJ1-6; the table assigns TRBD1, which was not confirmed against the DNA. TRBV21-1 is annotated as a pseudogene. CDR3 size: 22 residues.

The chain couples TRBV5-6 to TRBJ1-6, with D perhaps matching TRBD1 (5 bases). Trimming left V 2 bases short and J 8 bases short, with 20 bases between. The CDR3 length is 17 residues. The germline gives CDR1 SGHDT, CDR2 YYEEEE. The CDR3 reads CASSFGAAGLNYSPLHF. The DNA of the CDR3 is TGTGCCAGCAGCTTCGGGGCGGCCGGCCTGAATTATTCACCCCTCCACTTT.

This clone was observed once. The V call is TRBV27, the J call TRBJ2-1; 16 positions match TRBD2. The CDR3 totals 15 residues. Germline loops: CDR1 MNHEY, CDR2 SMNVEV (reference sequence). V lost 5 bases and J lost 8; bases outside the gene matches: 3. The CDR3: CASSPGLAGGYEQFF. In DNA, the CDR3 is TGTGCCAGCAGTCCGGGACTAGCGGGAGGGTATGAGCAGTTCTTC.

This clone showed up just once. V and J are TRBV10-3 and TRBJ2-7; D remains unclear. The V and J ends lost 2 bases and 3 bases respectively, with 11 bases between them. Looked up from germline, CDR1 is ENHRY and CDR2 is SYGVKD. The CDR3 covers 14 residues. CDR3 DNA: TGTGCCATCAGTGAGGGGGTCAAAGGCTACGAGCAGTACTTC. Translating gives CAISEGVKGYEQYF.

V and J are TRBV27 and TRBJ2-1; tentative D call: TRBD1 (6 bases). The V gene lost 4 bases and the J gene lost 3 bases, with 16 bases spanning the gap. From germline, CDR1 is MNHEY and CDR2 SMNVEV (reference sequence). The CDR3 consists of 16 residues. The CDR3 reads CASSSSRQAGYNEQFF. Here the CDR3 DNA reads TGTGCCAGCAGTTCATCCCGACAGGCAGGCTACAATGAGCAGTTCTTC.

V usage is TRBV28 and J usage is TRBJ1-5; D remains unclear. The CDR3 totals 12 residues. Germline CDR1 MDHEN, CDR2 SYDVKM. The ends were cut back, 3 bases at V and 9 bases at J, with 9 bases in the middle. CDR3 nucleotides: TGTGCCAGCAGTTTCTCGCTACGGCCCCAGCATTTT. It codes for CASSFSLRPQHF.

The gene calls are TRBV7-8 and TRBJ1-2; 7 bases fit TRBD1. V dropped 6 bases and J dropped 6; count of bases not matched to a gene: 13. Germline assignment: CDR1 SGHVS and CDR2 FQNEAQ. The CDR3 has 15 amino acids. The CDR3 reads CASSRALGDSDGYTF. For the CDR3, the DNA is TGTGCCAGCAGTCGCGCTCTGGGGGACAGCGATGGCTACACCTTC.

This chain links TRBV7-2 with TRBJ2-1; 7 bases agree with TRBD2. The germline CDR1 and CDR2 sequences are SGHTA and FQGNSA. Germline trimming cut 7 bases from V and 7 bases from J; bases unmatched to any gene: 13. The length of the CDR3 is 15 residues. This chain's CDR3 is CASTLTRTRGNEQFF. CDR3 nucleotide sequence: TGTGCCAGCACCCTGACTCGGACTAGGGGAAATGAGCAGTTCTTC.

This chain links TRBV7-9 with TRBJ2-7; 7 bases map to TRBD1. The V segment lost 1 base and the J segment 8 bases; nucleotides outside the gene matches: 8. The CDR3 runs 14 residues. The germline V gene encodes CDR1 SEHNR and CDR2 FQNEAQ (reference sequence). The CDR3 sequence: CASSLEGAIPQQYF. As DNA, the CDR3 is TGTGCCAGCAGCTTAGAGGGGGCGATACCGCAGCAGTACTTC.

The chain's CDR3 is CASSAARRQETQYF. The CDR3 DNA follows: TGTGCCAGTAGCGCCGCGAGGAGACAAGAGACCCAGTACTTC. The rearrangement uses TRBV19 and TRBJ2-5, with D unclear. CDR1 is LNHDA and CDR2 is SQIVND in the germline V gene (reference sequence). V gave up 6 bases and J gave up 2 bases, with 13 bases separating them. This CDR3 contains 14 residues. The whole variable domain, filled in from reference TRBV19 and TRBJ2-5, reads DGGITQSPKYLFRKEGQNVTLSCEQNLNHDAMYWYRQDPGQGLRLIYYSQIVNDFQKGDIAEGYSVSREKKESFPLTVTSAQKNPTAFYLCASSAARRQETQYFGPGTRLLVL.

This clone was observed once. The V gene is TRBV14, the J gene TRBJ2-2, with 8 bases matching TRBD2. This CDR3 has 15 amino acids. CDR1 and CDR2 from the germline V gene are SGHDN and FVKESK. With V trimmed by 6 bases and J by 4 bases, 7 bases remained unmatched. CDR3: CASRQGSGGTGELFF. Here the CDR3 DNA reads TGTGCCAGCAGACAGGGAAGCGGGGGCACCGGGGAGCTGTTTTTT.

This rearrangement joins TRBV2 to TRBJ2-7; D not resolved. The V end lost 6 bases, the J end lost 6 bases, and 12 bases lay between the germline ends. Germline V gene sequence: CDR1 SNHLY, CDR2 FYNNEI. The CDR3 has 12 residues. CDR3 bases: TGTGCCAGCAGGGCATTCCCTGGCGAGCAGTACTTC. Protein sequence: CASRAFPGEQYF.

The chain joins TRBV5-1 to TRBJ2-5; no clear D. Trimming took 0 bases from V and 7 from J, leaving 10 bases between them. The CDR3 loop spans 13 amino acids. Germline V gene sequence: CDR1 SGHRS, CDR2 YFSETQ. The CDR3 DNA is TGCGCCAGCAGCTTGGGGCAGTTTGCGACCCAGTACTTC. Its protein product is CASSLGQFATQYF.

This clone has just one count. The CDR3 loop reads CASSRGGQETQYF. Here the CDR3 DNA reads TGCGCCAGCAGCCGCGGGGGGCAAGAGACCCAGTACTTC. The chain links TRBV5-1 to TRBJ2-5; 8 positions agree with TRBD2. CDR1 and CDR2 (germline): SGHRS, YFSETQ. V shed 4 bases, J shed 2 bases, and the junction held 1 base outside the gene matches. This CDR3 contains 13 residues. Using reference TRBV5-1 and TRBJ2-5 for the parts outside the CDR3, the full variable domain is KAGVTQTPRYLIKTRGQQVTLSCSPISGHRSVSWYQQTPGQGLQFLFEYFSETQRNKGNFPGRFSGRQFSNSRSEMNVSTLELGDSALYLCASSRGGQETQYFGPGTRLLVL.

The chain links TRBV10-1 to TRBJ2-7, with TRBD2 matching 7 bases. The CDR3 covers 14 residues. Per germline, CDR1 WNHNN and CDR2 SYGVQD (reference sequence). The V gene end was trimmed by 9 bases and the J gene end by 4 bases; junction bases not matched to a gene: 12. CDR3 coding DNA: TGCGCCAGAAGGGGCGGGAGCTCCGGTTACGAGCAGTACTTC. Protein: CARRGGSSGYEQYF.

This chain joins TRBV7-2 and TRBJ1-2; D is unresolved. V was pared by 1 base and J by 4 bases, with 13 bases between. The CDR3 is made up of 15 amino acids. Germline CDR1 is SGHTA and CDR2 is FQGNSA. The CDR3 sequence: CASSLDGRPAYGYTF. CDR3 coding DNA: TGTGCCAGCAGCTTAGACGGACGGCCCGCCTATGGCTACACCTTC.

The chain uses TRBV11-2 and TRBJ2-7; D ambiguous. Germline CDR1 is SGHAT and CDR2 is FQNNGV. The germline V and J ends were trimmed by 6 bases and 0 bases, with 6 bases remaining between them. The CDR3 sequence is 12 residues long. CDR3 sequence: CASRGISYEQYF. The CDR3 region has the DNA TGTGCCAGCAGGGGGATCTCCTACGAGCAGTACTTC.